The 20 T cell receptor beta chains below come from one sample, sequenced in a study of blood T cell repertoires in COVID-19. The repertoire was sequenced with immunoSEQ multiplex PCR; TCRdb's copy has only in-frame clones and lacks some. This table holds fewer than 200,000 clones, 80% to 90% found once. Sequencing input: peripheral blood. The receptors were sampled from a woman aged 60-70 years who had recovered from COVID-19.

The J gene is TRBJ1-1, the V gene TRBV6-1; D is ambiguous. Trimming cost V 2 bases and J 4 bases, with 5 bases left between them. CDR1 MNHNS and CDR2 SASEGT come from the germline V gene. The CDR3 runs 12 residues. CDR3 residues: CASSELFTEAFF. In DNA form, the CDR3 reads TGTGCCAGCAGTGAACTATTCACTGAAGCTTTCTTT.

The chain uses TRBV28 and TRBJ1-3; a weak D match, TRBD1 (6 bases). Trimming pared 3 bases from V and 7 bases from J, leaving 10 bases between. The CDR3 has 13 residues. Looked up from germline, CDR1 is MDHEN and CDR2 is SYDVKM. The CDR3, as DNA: TGTGCCAGCAGTTTGGCGCAGGGGAACACCATATATTTT. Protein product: CASSLAQGNTIYF.

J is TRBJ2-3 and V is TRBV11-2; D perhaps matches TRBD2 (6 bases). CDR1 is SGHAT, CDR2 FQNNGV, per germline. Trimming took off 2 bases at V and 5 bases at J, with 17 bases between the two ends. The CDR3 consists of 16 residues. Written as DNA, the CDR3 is TGTGCCAGCAGCTTACGGGCGGGACTGAGGGGAGATACGCAGTATTTT. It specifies CASSLRAGLRGDTQYF.

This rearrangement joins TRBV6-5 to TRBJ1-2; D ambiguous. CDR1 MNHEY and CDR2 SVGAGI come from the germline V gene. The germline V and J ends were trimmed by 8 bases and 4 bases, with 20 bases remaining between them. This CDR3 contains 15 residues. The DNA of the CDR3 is TGTGCCAGCCGCACGGTAGCGGTCCGAGGCTATGGCTACACCTTC. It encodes CASRTVAVRGYGYTF.

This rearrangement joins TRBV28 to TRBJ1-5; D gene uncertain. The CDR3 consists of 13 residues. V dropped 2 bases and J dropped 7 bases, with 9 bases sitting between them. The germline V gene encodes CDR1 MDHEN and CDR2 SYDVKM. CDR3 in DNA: TGTGCCAGCAGTTTAGCGACTCGGCAGCCCCAGCATTTT. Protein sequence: CASSLATRQPQHF.

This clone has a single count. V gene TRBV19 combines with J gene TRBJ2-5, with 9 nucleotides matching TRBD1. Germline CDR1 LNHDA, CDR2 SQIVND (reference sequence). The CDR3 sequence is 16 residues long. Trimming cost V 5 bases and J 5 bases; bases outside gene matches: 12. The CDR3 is CASSPRRNRGLETQYF. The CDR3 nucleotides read TGTGCCAGTAGTCCTCGGAGGAACAGGGGGCTGGAGACCCAGTACTTC.

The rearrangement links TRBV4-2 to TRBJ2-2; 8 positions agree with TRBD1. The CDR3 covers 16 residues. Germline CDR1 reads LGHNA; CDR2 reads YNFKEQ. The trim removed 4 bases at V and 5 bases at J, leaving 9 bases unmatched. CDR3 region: CASSRETGVRTGELFF. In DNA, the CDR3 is TGTGCCAGCAGCCGAGAGACAGGGGTGCGTACCGGGGAGCTGTTTTTT.

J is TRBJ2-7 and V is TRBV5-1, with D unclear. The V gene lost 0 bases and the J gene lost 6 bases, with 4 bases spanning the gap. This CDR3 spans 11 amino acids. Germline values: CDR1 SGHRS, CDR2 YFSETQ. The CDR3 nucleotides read TGCGCCAGCAGCTTGGGGCTCGAGCAGTACTTC. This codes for CASSLGLEQYF.

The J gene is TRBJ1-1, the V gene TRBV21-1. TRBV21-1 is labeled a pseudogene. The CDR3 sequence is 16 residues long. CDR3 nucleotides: TGTGCCAGCAGCAATGGACGAACACGCCGGGGGACTGAAGCTTTCTTT. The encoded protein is CASSNGRTRRGTEAFF.

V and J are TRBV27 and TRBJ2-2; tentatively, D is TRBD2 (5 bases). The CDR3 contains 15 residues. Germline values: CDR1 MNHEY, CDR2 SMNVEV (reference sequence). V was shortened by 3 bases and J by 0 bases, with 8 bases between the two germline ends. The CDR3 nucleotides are TGTGCCAGCAGTTTCGGGATGGCGAACACCGGGGAGCTGTTTTTT. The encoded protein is CASSFGMANTGELFF.

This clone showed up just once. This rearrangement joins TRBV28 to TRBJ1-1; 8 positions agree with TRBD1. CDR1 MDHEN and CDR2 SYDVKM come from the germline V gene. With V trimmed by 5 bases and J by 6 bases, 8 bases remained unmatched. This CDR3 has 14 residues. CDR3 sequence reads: CASSPQDRVAEAFF. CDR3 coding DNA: TGTGCCAGCAGTCCTCAGGACAGGGTCGCTGAAGCTTTCTTT.

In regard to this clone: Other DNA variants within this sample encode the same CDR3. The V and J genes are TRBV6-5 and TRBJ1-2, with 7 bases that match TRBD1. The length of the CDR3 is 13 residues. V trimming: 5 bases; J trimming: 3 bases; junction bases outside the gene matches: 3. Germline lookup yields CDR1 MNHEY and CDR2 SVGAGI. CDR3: CASSPTGDYGYTF. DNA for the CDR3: TGTGCCAGCAGTCCCACAGGGGACTATGGCTACACCTTC.

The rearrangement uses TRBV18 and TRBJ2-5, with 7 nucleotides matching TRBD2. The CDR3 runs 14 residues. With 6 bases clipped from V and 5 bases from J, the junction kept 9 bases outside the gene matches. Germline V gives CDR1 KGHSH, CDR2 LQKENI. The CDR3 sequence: CASSAGVSGETQYF. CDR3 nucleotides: TGTGCCAGCTCGGCGGGGGTCTCTGGGGAGACCCAGTACTTC. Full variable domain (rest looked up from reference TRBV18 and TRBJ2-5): NAGVMQNPRHLVRRRGQEARLRCSPMKGHSHVYWYRQLPEEGLKFMVYLQKENIIDESGMPKERFSAEFPKEGPSILRIQQVVRGDSAAYFCASSAGVSGETQYFGPGTRLLVL.

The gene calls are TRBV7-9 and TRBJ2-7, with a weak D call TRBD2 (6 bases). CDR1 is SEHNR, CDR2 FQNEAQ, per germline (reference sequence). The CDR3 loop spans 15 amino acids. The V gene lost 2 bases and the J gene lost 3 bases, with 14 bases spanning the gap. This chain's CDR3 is CASSLTDGSFYEQYF. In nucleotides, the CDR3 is TGTGCCAGCAGCTTAACGGACGGGAGCTTCTACGAGCAGTACTTC.

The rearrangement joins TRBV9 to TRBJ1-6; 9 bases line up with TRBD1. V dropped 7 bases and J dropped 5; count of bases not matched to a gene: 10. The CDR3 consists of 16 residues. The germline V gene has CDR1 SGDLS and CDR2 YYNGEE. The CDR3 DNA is TGTGCCAGCGGAAAACAGGGGGCCGTTAATAATTCACCCCTCCACTTT. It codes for CASGKQGAVNNSPLHF. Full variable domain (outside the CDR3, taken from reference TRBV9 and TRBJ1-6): DSGVTQTPKHLITATGQRVTLRCSPRSGDLSVYWYQQSLDQGLQFLIQYYNGEERAKGNILERFSAQQFPDLHSELNLSSLELGDSALYFCASGKQGAVNNSPLHFGNGTRLTVT.

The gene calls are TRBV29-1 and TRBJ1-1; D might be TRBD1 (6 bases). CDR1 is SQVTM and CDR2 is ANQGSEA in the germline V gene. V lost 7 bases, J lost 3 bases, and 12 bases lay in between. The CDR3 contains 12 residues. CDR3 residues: CSGDRRDTEAFF. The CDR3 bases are TGCAGCGGAGACAGGAGAGACACTGAAGCTTTCTTT.

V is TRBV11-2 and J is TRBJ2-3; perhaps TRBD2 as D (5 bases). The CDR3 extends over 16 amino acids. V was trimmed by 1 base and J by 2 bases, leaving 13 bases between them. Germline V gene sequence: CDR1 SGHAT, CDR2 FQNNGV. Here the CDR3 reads CASSLATLGNTDTQYF. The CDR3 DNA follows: TGTGCCAGCAGCTTAGCCACACTAGGGAACACAGATACGCAGTATTTT. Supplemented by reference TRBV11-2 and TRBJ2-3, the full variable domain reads EAGVAQSPRYKIIEKRQSVAFWCNPISGHATLYWYQQILGQGPKLLIQFQNNGVVDDSQLPKDRFSAERLKGVDSTLKIQPAKLEDSAVYLCASSLATLGNTDTQYFGPGTRLTVL.

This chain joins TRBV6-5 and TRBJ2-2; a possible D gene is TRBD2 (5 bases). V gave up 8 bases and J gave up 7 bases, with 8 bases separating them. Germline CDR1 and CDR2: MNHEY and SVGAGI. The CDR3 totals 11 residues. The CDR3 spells CASGGGGELFF. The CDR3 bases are TGTGCCAGCGGAGGAGGCGGGGAGCTGTTTTTT.

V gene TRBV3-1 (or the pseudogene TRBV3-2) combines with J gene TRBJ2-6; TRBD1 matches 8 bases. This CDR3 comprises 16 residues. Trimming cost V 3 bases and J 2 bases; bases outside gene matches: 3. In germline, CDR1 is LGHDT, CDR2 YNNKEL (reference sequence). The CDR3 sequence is CASSQDRVAGANVLTF. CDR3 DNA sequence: TGTGCCAGCAGCCAGGACAGGGTCGCTGGGGCCAACGTCCTGACTTTC.

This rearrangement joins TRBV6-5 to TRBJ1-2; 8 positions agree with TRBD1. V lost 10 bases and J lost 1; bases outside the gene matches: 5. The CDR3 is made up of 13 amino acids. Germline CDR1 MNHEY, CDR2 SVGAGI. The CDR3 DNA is TGTGCCACTGGGGACAGGCATAACTATGGCTACACCTTC. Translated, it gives CATGDRHNYGYTF.